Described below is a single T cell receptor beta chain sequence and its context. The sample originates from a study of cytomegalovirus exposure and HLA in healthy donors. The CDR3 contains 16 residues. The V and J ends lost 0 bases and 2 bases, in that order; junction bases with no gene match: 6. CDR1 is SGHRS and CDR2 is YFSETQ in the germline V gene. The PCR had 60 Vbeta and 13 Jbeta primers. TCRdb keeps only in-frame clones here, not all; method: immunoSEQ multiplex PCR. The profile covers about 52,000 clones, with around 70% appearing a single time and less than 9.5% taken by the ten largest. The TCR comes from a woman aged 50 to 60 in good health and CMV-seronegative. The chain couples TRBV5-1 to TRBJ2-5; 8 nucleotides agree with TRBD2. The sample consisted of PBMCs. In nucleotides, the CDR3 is TGCGCCAGCAGCTTGGTTCTACTAGCGGATCAAGAGACCCAGTACTTC. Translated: CASSLVLLADQETQYF.